The 24 T cell receptor beta chains below come from one sample, sequenced in a study of shared clonotypes between healthy human individuals. TCRdb's copy holds only in-frame clones and misses some; the assay was immunoSEQ multiplex PCR. The repertoire includes about 1.1 million clones, about 80% of them detected once, and approximately 0.5% sits in the top ten. The sequenced sample consisted of memory CD4+ T cells from PBMCs. Subset noted: CD45RA-negative fraction. The source is a man younger than 35 in good health. Some clones in this sample may be carry-over from other donors' samples.

This chain connects TRBV19 to TRBJ1-5, with D uncertain. V was cut by 5 bases and J by 0 bases, with 5 bases left in between. Germline assignment: CDR1 LNHDA and CDR2 SQIVND (reference sequence). The CDR3 totals 13 residues. CDR3 in DNA: TGTGCCAGTAGTCACTATAGCAATCAGCCCCAGCATTTT. Its protein is CASSHYSNQPQHF. The variable domain in full, completed from reference TRBV19 and TRBJ1-5, reads DGGITQSPKYLFRKEGQNVTLSCEQNLNHDAMYWYRQDPGQGLRLIYYSQIVNDFQKGDIAEGYSVSREKKESFPLTVTSAQKNPTAFYLCASSHYSNQPQHFGDGTRLSIL.

A single count supports this clone. The chain carries TRBV7-2 and TRBJ2-7; tentatively, D is TRBD2 (6 bases). CDR1 is SGHTA, CDR2 FQGNSA, per germline. The V and J ends lost 1 base and 3 bases respectively, with 13 bases between them. This CDR3 contains 15 residues. CDR3 amino acids: CASSLGGGAGYEQYF. CDR3 coding DNA: TGTGCCAGCAGCTTAGGGGGAGGTGCCGGCTACGAGCAGTACTTC.

The chain uses TRBV28 and TRBJ2-1; D ambiguous. The CDR3 extends over 14 amino acids. Trimming stripped 2 bases from V and 9 bases from J, with 14 bases between. CDR1 is MDHEN, CDR2 SYDVKM, per germline. The chain's CDR3 is CASSLNFPSGEQFF. CDR3 nucleotide sequence: TGTGCCAGCAGTTTAAATTTCCCCTCGGGTGAGCAGTTCTTC.

This chain links TRBV2 with TRBJ2-5, with 9 bases identical to TRBD1. Losses at the gene ends were 6 bases for V and 2 bases for J; bases not matched to a gene: 4. The CDR3 sequence is 14 residues long. Germline lookup yields CDR1 SNHLY and CDR2 FYNNEI. The CDR3 DNA reads as TGTGCCAGCAGCAGGACAGGGGTACAAGAGACCCAGTACTTC. Its translation is CASSRTGVQETQYF.

The CDR3 bases are TGTGCCAGCAGCTCCCCAGGATATGGAATTATGCCTATCCACGAGCAGTACTTC. Its protein product is CASSSPGYGIMPIHEQYF. The chain has TRBV11-2 and TRBJ2-7; D not certain. Germline V CDR1 and CDR2: SGHAT, FQNNGV. The CDR3 extends over 18 amino acids. V lost 4 bases and J 5 bases, leaving 27 bases between the germline ends. Together with reference TRBV11-2 and TRBJ2-7, the CDR3 gives the full variable domain: EAGVAQSPRYKIIEKRQSVAFWCNPISGHATLYWYQQILGQGPKLLIQFQNNGVVDDSQLPKDRFSAERLKGVDSTLKIQPAKLEDSAVYLCASSSPGYGIMPIHEQYFGPGTRLTVT.

The chain joins TRBV29-1 to TRBJ2-3, with TRBD2 identical over 11 bases. Germline CDR1 reads SQVTM; CDR2 reads ANQGSEA. This CDR3 is 15 amino acids long. The V and J ends lost 4 bases and 2 bases, in that order; junction bases with no gene match: 5. The chain's CDR3 is CSVGLAGGFTDTQYF. In nucleotides, the CDR3 is TGCAGCGTTGGTCTAGCGGGAGGATTCACAGATACGCAGTATTTT.

The chain combines TRBV19 with TRBJ2-1; no firm D call. This CDR3 is 11 amino acids long. Germline loops: CDR1 LNHDA, CDR2 SQIVND (reference sequence). Trimming pared 4 bases from V and 8 bases from J, leaving 6 bases between. DNA for the CDR3: TGTGCCAGTAGTAGCCGCGATGAGCAGTTCTTC. Its translation is CASSSRDEQFF.

In this sample, this clone turned up once. The chain combines TRBV5-1 with TRBJ2-2; weak D call: TRBD2 (5 bases). Germline-derived CDR1 and CDR2 are SGHRS and YFSETQ. There are 14 residues in the CDR3. The ends were cut back, 5 bases at V and 1 base at J, with 9 bases in the middle. CDR3 in amino acids: CASRARENTGELFF. DNA for the CDR3: TGCGCCAGCAGAGCTCGGGAGAACACCGGGGAGCTGTTTTTT.

There are a few counts of this clone. This chain joins TRBV6-1 and TRBJ2-1; 7 bases match TRBD2. The CDR3 contains 12 residues. The germline V gene encodes CDR1 MNHNS and CDR2 SASEGT. V dropped 4 bases and J dropped 10; count of bases not matched to a gene: 4. The CDR3 DNA reads as TGTGCCAGCAGTGTACTAGCGTGGGAGCAGTTCTTC. Protein sequence: CASSVLAWEQFF.

This rearrangement joins TRBV28 to TRBJ2-3; the match to TRBD2 covers 13 bases. The CDR3 contains 15 residues. With 6 bases clipped from V and 7 bases from J, the junction kept 7 bases outside the gene matches. Germline CDR1 MDHEN, CDR2 SYDVKM. The CDR3 coding sequence is TGTGCCAGCAGGAACACTAGCGGGAGGGGGAATACGCAGTATTTT. Translating it yields CASRNTSGRGNTQYF.

This sequence joins TRBV29-1 and TRBJ2-4, with D perhaps assigned TRBD1 or TRBD2 (6 bases each). Germline V lookup: CDR1 SQVTM, CDR2 ANQGSEA. This CDR3 is 14 amino acids long. Trimming took off 4 bases at V and 3 bases at J, with 13 bases between the two ends. The CDR3 protein is CSVGGDTNKNIQYF. DNA of the CDR3: TGCAGCGTTGGGGGGGACACCAACAAAAACATTCAGTACTTC.

The chain employs TRBV5-6 and TRBJ1-2; weak D call: TRBD1 (5 bases). V shed 2 bases and J shed 3 bases, with 11 bases lying between them. The CDR3 is 14 amino acids. Germline V gives CDR1 SGHDT, CDR2 YYEEEE. The CDR3 bases are TGTGCCAGCAGCTTCCAGGGTGGGGACTATGGCTACACCTTC. It codes for CASSFQGGDYGYTF.

This chain links TRBV7-2 with TRBJ1-6; D is unclear. The V end lost 5 bases, the J end lost 8 bases, and 13 bases lay between the germline ends. The CDR3 is 14 residues long. Per germline, CDR1 SGHTA and CDR2 FQGNSA. DNA for the CDR3: TGTGCCAGCAGCCTTAGAGGGCGTTATTCACCCCTCCACTTT. Translated: CASSLRGRYSPLHF.

As for this clone: A much larger clone differs by one base, so this may be a read error. Within the sample, other DNA sequences also encode this same CDR3. The V gene is TRBV6-5, the J gene TRBJ1-5; no clear D. V dropped 0 bases and J dropped 4 bases, with 4 bases sitting between them. There are 13 residues in the CDR3. Per the germline V gene, CDR1 is MNHEY and CDR2 is SVGAGI. The DNA of the CDR3 is TGTGCCAGCAGTTACTCGACTAATCAGCCCCAGCATTTT. It encodes CASSYSTNQPQHF.

V and J are TRBV28 and TRBJ2-7, with 11 bases lining up with TRBD2. The CDR3 totals 15 residues. Germline trimming cut 5 bases from V and 2 bases from J; bases unmatched to any gene: 5. The germline V gene has CDR1 MDHEN and CDR2 SYDVKM. CDR3: CASSSTSGGPYEQYF. Written as DNA, the CDR3 is TGTGCCAGCAGTAGCACTAGCGGGGGACCCTACGAGCAGTACTTC.

The chain employs TRBV7-2 and TRBJ2-6, with TRBD1 as a possible D gene (6 bases). Trimming removed 1 base at V and 0 bases at J, with 13 bases between. Germline V gene data show CDR1 as SGHTA and CDR2 as FQGNSA. The length of the CDR3 is 18 residues. CDR3 loop: CASSLGGPVISGANVLTF. CDR3 DNA: TGTGCCAGCAGCTTAGGGGGGCCTGTAATCTCTGGGGCCAACGTCCTGACTTTC.

V gene TRBV7-3 combines with J gene TRBJ1-1; D unresolved. The V gene's germline CDR1 is SGHTA and CDR2 FQGTGA. The V end lost 5 bases, the J end lost 4 bases, and 11 bases lay between the germline ends. The CDR3 totals 13 residues. The DNA for the CDR3 is TGTGCCAGCAGCCCCCAGCCATTCACTGAAGCTTTCTTT. Amino acids: CASSPQPFTEAFF.

J is TRBJ2-2 and V is TRBV4-1; 9 nucleotides align to TRBD2. The CDR3 contains 17 residues. V shed 4 bases and J 7 bases; nucleotides not matched to a gene: 13. Germline CDR1 reads MGHRA; CDR2 reads YSYEKL. The CDR3 bases are TGCGCCAGCAGCCGGGTTGTAGCGGGAGACCTTCTCGGGGAGCTGTTTTTT. Protein sequence: CASSRVVAGDLLGELFF.

The chain recombines TRBV19 with TRBJ2-3; TRBD2 aligns across 11 bases. J was trimmed by 5 bases and V by 3 bases; bases with no gene match: 10. The CDR3 is 17 residues long. Germline V gene data show CDR1 as LNHDA and CDR2 as SQIVND (reference sequence). The CDR3 DNA sequence: TGTGCCAGTAGTATTGCCGTAGCGGGAGGGCCAAGAGATACGCAGTATTTT. The encoded protein is CASSIAVAGGPRDTQYF.

The CDR3 DNA sequence: TGTGCCAGCTCACCACCGGCAGGACAGAACACTGAAGCTTTCTTT. Translated: CASSPPAGQNTEAFF. The gene calls are TRBV18 and TRBJ1-1; possibly TRBD1 for D (5 bases). Per the germline V gene, CDR1 is KGHSH and CDR2 is LQKENI. V was clipped by 0 bases and J by 1 base, with 9 bases between them. CDR3 length equals 15 residues.

The chain joins TRBV7-2 to TRBJ1-4; possible D gene TRBD1, 5 bases. Trimming stripped 5 bases from V and 5 bases from J, with 15 bases between. Germline-derived CDR1 and CDR2 are SGHTA and FQGNSA. This CDR3 contains 15 residues. The CDR3 here is CASSQRPGGNEKLFF. The CDR3 bases are TGTGCCAGCAGCCAGCGTCCCGGGGGGAATGAAAAACTGTTTTTT.

This rearrangement joins TRBV6-6 to TRBJ1-1; D is ambiguous. Germline V gene lookup returns CDR1 MNHNY and CDR2 SVGAGI (reference sequence). Trimming took off 0 bases at V and 6 bases at J, with 8 bases between the two ends. The CDR3 sequence is 13 residues long. The chain's CDR3 is CASSYSKPPEAFF. In DNA, the CDR3 is TGTGCCAGCAGTTACTCCAAACCCCCTGAAGCTTTCTTT.

The rearrangement uses TRBV29-1 and TRBJ2-1; D might be TRBD1 or TRBD2, each matching 6 bases. The CDR3 extends over 15 amino acids. Trimming pared 3 bases from V and 4 bases from J, leaving 16 bases between. Germline CDR1 reads SQVTM; CDR2 reads ANQGSEA. CDR3 protein: CSVEGGTGAYNEQFF. The CDR3 region has the DNA TGCAGCGTTGAGGGGGGCACGGGCGCGTACAATGAGCAGTTCTTC.

This clone was seen only a few times. The J gene is TRBJ2-1, the V gene TRBV28; D possibly corresponds to TRBD1 (6 bases). CDR1 is MDHEN and CDR2 is SYDVKM in the germline V gene. Trimming removed 2 bases from V and 9 bases from J, with 11 bases in between. This CDR3 has 13 amino acids. Here the CDR3 reads CASSLRGTGEQFF. In DNA form, the CDR3 reads TGTGCCAGCAGTTTAAGGGGGACCGGTGAGCAGTTCTTC.